This TCR beta chain is from a study of early T cells in non-severe SARS-CoV-2 infection. Unique molecular identifiers were attached to individual cDNA molecules. From the 5' RACE reads, TCRdb called clonotypes with MiXCR, one entry per CDR3 protein. The data hold roughly 57,000 distinct CDR3 sequences, with roughly 13% observed a single time. Germline lookup yields CDR1 SQVTM and CDR2 ANQGSEA. The CDR3 length is 13 residues. V dropped 6 bases and J dropped 6; count of bases not matched to a gene: 9. This clonotype was counted between two and nine times. Sequenced material: whole blood, taken at baseline. The sequence was collected from an adult who was a healthcare worker with PCR-confirmed SARS-CoV-2 infection or an uninfected control (not recorded which). The chain uses TRBV29-1 and TRBJ2-7; TRBD1 aligns across 9 bases. The CDR3 region has the DNA TGCAGCGTCACCCGGGACAGGGAAGGCGAGCAGTACTTC. It translates to CSVTRDREGEQYF.